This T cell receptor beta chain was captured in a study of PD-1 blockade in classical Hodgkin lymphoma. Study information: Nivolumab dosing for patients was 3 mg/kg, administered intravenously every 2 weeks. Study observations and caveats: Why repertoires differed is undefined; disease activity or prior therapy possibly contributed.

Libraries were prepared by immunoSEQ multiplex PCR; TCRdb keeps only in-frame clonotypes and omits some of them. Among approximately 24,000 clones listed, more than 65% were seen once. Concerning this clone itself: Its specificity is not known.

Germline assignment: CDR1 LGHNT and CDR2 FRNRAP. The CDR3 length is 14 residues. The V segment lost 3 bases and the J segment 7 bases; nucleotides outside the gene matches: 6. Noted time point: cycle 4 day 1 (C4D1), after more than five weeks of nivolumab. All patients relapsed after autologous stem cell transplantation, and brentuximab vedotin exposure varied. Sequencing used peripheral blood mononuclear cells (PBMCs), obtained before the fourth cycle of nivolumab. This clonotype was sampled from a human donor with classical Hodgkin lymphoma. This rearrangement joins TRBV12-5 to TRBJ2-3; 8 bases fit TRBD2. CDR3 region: CASGLAGVGNTQYF. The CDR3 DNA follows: TGTGCTAGTGGTTTAGCGGGAGTTGGAAATACGCAGTATTTT.